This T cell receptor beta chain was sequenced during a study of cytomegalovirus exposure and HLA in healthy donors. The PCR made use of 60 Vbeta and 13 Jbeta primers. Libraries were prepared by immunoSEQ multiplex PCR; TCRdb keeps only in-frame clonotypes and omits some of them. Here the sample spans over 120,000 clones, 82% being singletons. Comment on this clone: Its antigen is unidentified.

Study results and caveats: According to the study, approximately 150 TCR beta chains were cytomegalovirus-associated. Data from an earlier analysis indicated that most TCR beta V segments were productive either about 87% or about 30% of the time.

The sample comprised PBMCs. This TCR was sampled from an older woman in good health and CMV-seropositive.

The CDR3 region is CASSTSGGSYNEQFF. The CDR3 DNA follows: TGTGCCAGTAGCACTAGCGGGGGCTCCTACAATGAGCAGTTCTTC. This sequence joins TRBV19 and TRBJ2-1; 11 positions match TRBD2. This CDR3 region has 15 residues. V trimming: 6 bases; J trimming: 0 bases; junction bases outside the gene matches: 1. Germline assignment: CDR1 LNHDA and CDR2 SQIVND (reference sequence). The full variable domain, in which reference TRBV19 and TRBJ2-1 provide the parts outside the CDR3, is DGGITQSPKYLFRKEGQNVTLSCEQNLNHDAMYWYRQDPGQGLRLIYYSQIVNDFQKGDIAEGYSVSREKKESFPLTVTSAQKNPTAFYLCASSTSGGSYNEQFFGPGTRLTVL.